The rows below give T cell receptor beta chains drawn from one sample of a study of shared clonotypes between healthy human individuals. Produced via immunoSEQ multiplex PCR; TCRdb's table is partial and in-frame only. In the table there are some 2,500,000 clones, more than 85% of which are singletons. The sequenced material came from naive CD4+ T cells from PBMCs. These receptor sequences come from a man aged 18 to 29 in good health. Some clones in this sample may be carry-over from other donors' samples. The CDR3 runs from the conserved cysteine through the conserved F or W. Fields, in order: V gene, J gene, D gene, clone size, CDR3 protein, CDR3 DNA. D genes are given only for firm matches. A row's size may be missing; if present it is once, few, many or a size class.

V gene: TRBV27
J gene: TRBJ1-1
D gene: NA
clone size: once
CDR3 protein: CASSHPLRGVTEAFF
CDR3 DNA: TGTGCCAGCAGCCACCCACTACGGGGAGTTACTGAAGCTTTCTTT

V gene: TRBV5-4
J gene: TRBJ2-4
D gene: NA
clone size: NA
CDR3 protein: CASSSPEAAKNIQYF
CDR3 DNA: TGTGCCAGCAGCTCCCCGGAGGCGGCCAAAAACATTCAGTACTTC

V gene: TRBV11-2
J gene: TRBJ2-1
D gene: NA
clone size: NA
CDR3 protein: CASSLGLVYEQFF
CDR3 DNA: TGTGCCAGCAGCTTAGGACTAGTGTACGAGCAGTTCTTC

V gene: TRBV11-2
J gene: TRBJ2-7
D gene: TRBD2
clone size: NA
CDR3 protein: CASSLRGTSGSYEQYF
CDR3 DNA: TGTGCCAGCAGCTTAAGAGGGACTAGCGGGAGTTACGAGCAGTACTTC

V gene: TRBV2
J gene: TRBJ1-3
D gene: NA
clone size: once
CDR3 protein: CASNTQGGGNTIYF
CDR3 DNA: TGTGCCAGCAATACACAGGGAGGTGGAAACACCATATATTTT

V gene: TRBV7-2
J gene: TRBJ2-7
D gene: NA
clone size: NA
CDR3 protein: CASSLVPNEQYF
CDR3 DNA: TGTGCCAGCAGCTTAGTTCCGAACGAGCAGTACTTC

V gene: TRBV28
J gene: TRBJ1-2
D gene: TRBD1
clone size: NA
CDR3 protein: CAILSRGLGYTF
CDR3 DNA: TGTGCCATCTTGAGCAGGGGGCTTGGCTACACCTTC

V gene: TRBV5-4
J gene: TRBJ2-3
D gene: TRBD1
clone size: NA
CDR3 protein: CASHPGQQTDTQYF
CDR3 DNA: TGTGCCAGTCATCCGGGACAGCAAACAGATACGCAGTATTTT

V gene: TRBV15
J gene: TRBJ2-1
D gene: TRBD2
clone size: NA
CDR3 protein: CATSRESGRDNEQFF
CDR3 DNA: TGTGCCACCAGCAGGGAAAGCGGGAGGGACAATGAGCAGTTCTTC

V gene: TRBV29-1
J gene: TRBJ2-3
D gene: NA
clone size: NA
CDR3 protein: CSVGRVGDTDTQYF
CDR3 DNA: TGCAGCGTTGGGCGGGTAGGGGACACAGATACGCAGTATTTT

V gene: TRBV18
J gene: TRBJ1-2
D gene: TRBD1
clone size: NA
CDR3 protein: CASSPGQGAEGYTF
CDR3 DNA: TGTGCCAGCTCACCGGGACAGGGGGCGGAGGGCTACACCTTC

V gene: TRBV7-3
J gene: TRBJ2-5
D gene: NA
clone size: few
CDR3 protein: CASSFDSGETQYF
CDR3 DNA: TGTGCCAGCAGCTTCGACAGCGGTGAGACCCAGTACTTC

V gene: TRBV29-1
J gene: TRBJ2-7
D gene: NA
clone size: NA
CDR3 protein: CSVVGGKGPESYYEQYF
CDR3 DNA: TGCAGCGTTGTAGGGGGGAAGGGCCCGGAGTCCTACTACGAGCAGTACTTC

V gene: TRBV30
J gene: TRBJ2-3
D gene: NA
clone size: NA
CDR3 protein: CAWTFPGTQYF
CDR3 DNA: TGTGCCTGGACCTTCCCTGGTACGCAGTATTTT

V gene: TRBV28
J gene: TRBJ2-3
D gene: TRBD2
clone size: NA
CDR3 protein: CASIRAGVGDTQYF
CDR3 DNA: TGTGCCAGCATTCGAGCGGGAGTAGGAGATACGCAGTATTTT

V gene: TRBV6-1
J gene: TRBJ2-7
D gene: TRBD1
clone size: NA
CDR3 protein: CASSETDRGRLEQYF
CDR3 DNA: TGTGCCAGCAGTGAAACGGACAGGGGGCGTTTGGAGCAGTACTTC

V gene: TRBV28
J gene: TRBJ2-2
D gene: NA
clone size: NA
CDR3 protein: CASSIYRRLNTGELFF
CDR3 DNA: TGTGCCAGCAGTATATACAGGAGACTGAACACCGGGGAGCTGTTTTTT

V gene: TRBV4-2
J gene: TRBJ2-7
D gene: NA
clone size: NA
CDR3 protein: CASSQGGQSYYEQYF
CDR3 DNA: TGTGCCAGCAGCCAGGGGGGACAGTCTTACTACGAGCAGTACTTC

V gene: TRBV5-4
J gene: TRBJ2-5
D gene: NA
clone size: NA
CDR3 protein: CASSLDHGETQYF
CDR3 DNA: TGTGCCAGCAGCCTGGACCACGGGGAGACCCAGTACTTC

V gene: TRBV7-9
J gene: TRBJ2-1
D gene: TRBD2
clone size: NA
CDR3 protein: CASSSRWTSGNEQFF
CDR3 DNA: TGTGCCAGCAGCTCCAGATGGACTAGCGGCAATGAGCAGTTCTTC

V gene: TRBV7-8
J gene: TRBJ2-3
D gene: TRBD2
clone size: NA
CDR3 protein: CASSRGLVTDTQYF
CDR3 DNA: TGTGCCAGCAGTCGAGGACTAGTGACAGATACGCAGTATTTT

V gene: TRBV27
J gene: TRBJ1-2
D gene: NA
clone size: NA
CDR3 protein: CASSATRDTNYGYTF
CDR3 DNA: TGTGCCAGCAGTGCGACAAGGGACACTAACTATGGCTACACCTTC

V gene: TRBV9
J gene: TRBJ2-1
D gene: NA
clone size: NA
CDR3 protein: CASSAPGRRANEQFF
CDR3 DNA: TGTGCCAGCAGCGCACCGGGACGGAGAGCTAATGAGCAGTTCTTC

V gene: TRBV2
J gene: TRBJ1-2
D gene: NA
clone size: NA
CDR3 protein: CASSTQGPEVYGYTF
CDR3 DNA: TGTGCCAGCAGTACTCAAGGGCCCGAGGTCTATGGCTACACCTTC

V gene: TRBV28
J gene: TRBJ1-5
D gene: NA
clone size: NA
CDR3 protein: CASSLWGSSNQPQHF
CDR3 DNA: TGTGCCAGCAGTTTATGGGGGAGTAGCAATCAGCCCCAGCATTTT

V gene: TRBV7-2
J gene: TRBJ1-2
D gene: NA
clone size: NA
CDR3 protein: CASSLLPGFNYGYTF
CDR3 DNA: TGTGCCAGCAGCCTCTTACCGGGATTTAACTATGGCTACACCTTC

V gene: TRBV2
J gene: TRBJ2-1
D gene: TRBD2
clone size: NA
CDR3 protein: CASRESSGNNEQFF
CDR3 DNA: TGTGCCAGCAGGGAGTCTAGCGGGAACAATGAGCAGTTCTTC

V gene: TRBV18
J gene: TRBJ1-2
D gene: NA
clone size: NA
CDR3 protein: CASRLGGDTNYGYTF
CDR3 DNA: TGTGCCAGCCGGCTTGGCGGGGACACAAACTATGGCTACACCTTC

V gene: TRBV20-1
J gene: TRBJ2-1
D gene: NA
clone size: NA
CDR3 protein: CSARVVREQFF
CDR3 DNA: TGCAGTGCTAGGGTGGTGCGGGAGCAGTTCTTC